The 3 T cell receptor beta chains in this list originate from one sample, sequenced in a study of shared clonotypes between healthy human individuals. This table comes from immunoSEQ multiplex PCR, and its TCRdb copy is limited to in-frame clones, with some not included. This sample has nearly 1,000,000 clones, with over 75% found just once. Sequenced input: memory CD4+ T cells sorted from blood. Subset in this sample: CD45RA-negative fraction. These receptors were obtained from a man younger than 35 in good health.

V gene TRBV5-4 combines with J gene TRBJ2-2; 11 positions agree with TRBD2. With V trimmed by 3 bases and J by 0 bases, 4 bases remained unmatched. The CDR3 spans 17 residues. Looked up from germline, CDR1 is SGHNT and CDR2 is YYREEE (reference sequence). Here the CDR3 reads CASSSPSGGTNTGELFF. The DNA of the CDR3 is TGTGCCAGCAGCTCACCTAGCGGGGGGACGAACACCGGGGAGCTGTTTTTT.

About this clone itself: The identical CDR3 is also encoded by other nucleotide sequences in the sample. The chain uses TRBV6-1 and TRBJ1-1; the D is unclear. The CDR3 spans 13 residues. The V end lost 5 bases, the J end lost 4 bases, and 11 bases lay between the germline ends. Per germline, CDR1 MNHNS and CDR2 SASEGT. This chain's CDR3 is CASSPQGSTEAFF. Written as DNA, the CDR3 is TGTGCCAGCAGTCCTCAAGGGTCCACTGAAGCTTTCTTT.

The genes are TRBV19 and TRBJ2-7; D might be TRBD2 (6 bases). Trimming took 5 bases from V and 2 from J, leaving 16 bases between them. Germline CDR1 LNHDA, CDR2 SQIVND (reference sequence). CDR3 size: 15 residues. The CDR3 coding sequence is TGTGCCAGTAGTCCCCTGGCAAGCGGGCCCTACGAGCAGTACTTC. This sequence encodes CASSPLASGPYEQYF.